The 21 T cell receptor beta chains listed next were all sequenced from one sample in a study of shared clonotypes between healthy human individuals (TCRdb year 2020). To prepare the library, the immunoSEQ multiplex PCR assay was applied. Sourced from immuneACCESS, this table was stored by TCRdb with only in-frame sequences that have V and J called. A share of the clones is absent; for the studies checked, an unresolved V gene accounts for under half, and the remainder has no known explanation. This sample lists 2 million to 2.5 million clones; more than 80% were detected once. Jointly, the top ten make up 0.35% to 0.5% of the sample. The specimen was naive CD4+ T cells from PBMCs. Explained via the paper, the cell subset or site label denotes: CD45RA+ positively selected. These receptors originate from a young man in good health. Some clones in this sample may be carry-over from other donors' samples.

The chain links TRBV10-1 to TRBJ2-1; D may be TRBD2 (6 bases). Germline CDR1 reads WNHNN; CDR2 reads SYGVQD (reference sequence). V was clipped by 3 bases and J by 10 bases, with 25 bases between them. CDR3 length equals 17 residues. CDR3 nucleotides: TGCGCCAGCAGTGAATCGAAGGGACTCCCACGTCGCGGGGAGCAGTTCTTC. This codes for CASSESKGLPRRGEQFF.

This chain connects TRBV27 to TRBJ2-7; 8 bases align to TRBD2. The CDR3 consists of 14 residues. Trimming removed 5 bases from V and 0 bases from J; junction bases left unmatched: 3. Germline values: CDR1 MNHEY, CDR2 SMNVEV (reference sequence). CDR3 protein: CASSIGLASYEQYF. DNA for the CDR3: TGTGCCAGCAGTATCGGACTAGCCTCCTACGAGCAGTACTTC.

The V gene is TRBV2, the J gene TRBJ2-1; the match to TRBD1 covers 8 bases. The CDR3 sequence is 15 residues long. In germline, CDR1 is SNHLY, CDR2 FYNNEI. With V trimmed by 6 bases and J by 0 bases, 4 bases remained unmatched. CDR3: CASRYRGSSYNEQFF. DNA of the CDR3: TGTGCCAGCAGGTACAGGGGGAGCTCCTACAATGAGCAGTTCTTC.

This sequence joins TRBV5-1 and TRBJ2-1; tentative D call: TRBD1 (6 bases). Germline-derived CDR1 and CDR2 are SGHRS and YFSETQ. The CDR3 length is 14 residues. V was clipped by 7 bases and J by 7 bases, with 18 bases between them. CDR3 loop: CASGFRDNSNEQFF. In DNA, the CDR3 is TGCGCCAGCGGGTTCAGGGACAATTCGAATGAGCAGTTCTTC.

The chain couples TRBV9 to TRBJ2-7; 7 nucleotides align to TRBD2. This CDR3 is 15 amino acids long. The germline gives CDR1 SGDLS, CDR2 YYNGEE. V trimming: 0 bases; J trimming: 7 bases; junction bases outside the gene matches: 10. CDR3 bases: TGTGCCAGCAGCGTAGGGGGCGGGAGCGCCTGGGAGCAGTACTTC. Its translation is CASSVGGGSAWEQYF.

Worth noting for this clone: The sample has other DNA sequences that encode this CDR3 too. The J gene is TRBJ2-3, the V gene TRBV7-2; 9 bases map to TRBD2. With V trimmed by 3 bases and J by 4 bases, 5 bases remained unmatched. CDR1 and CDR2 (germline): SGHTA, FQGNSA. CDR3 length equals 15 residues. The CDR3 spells CASSLTSGRADTQYF. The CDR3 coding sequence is TGTGCCAGCAGCTTGACTAGCGGTCGGGCAGATACGCAGTATTTT.

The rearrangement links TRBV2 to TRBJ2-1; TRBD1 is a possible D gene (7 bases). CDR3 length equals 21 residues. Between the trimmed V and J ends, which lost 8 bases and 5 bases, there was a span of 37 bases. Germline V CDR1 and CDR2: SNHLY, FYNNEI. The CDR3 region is CASAGGIGRDGGGTSNNEQFF. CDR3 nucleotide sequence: TGTGCCAGCGCAGGGGGGATCGGCAGGGACGGCGGCGGAACAAGCAACAATGAGCAGTTCTTC.

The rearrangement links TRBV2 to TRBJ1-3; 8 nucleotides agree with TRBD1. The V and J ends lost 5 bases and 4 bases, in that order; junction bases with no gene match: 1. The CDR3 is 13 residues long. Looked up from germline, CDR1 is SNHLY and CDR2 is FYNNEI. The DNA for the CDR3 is TGTGCCAGCAGTTCAGGGGGCGGAAACACCATATATTTT. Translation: CASSSGGGNTIYF.

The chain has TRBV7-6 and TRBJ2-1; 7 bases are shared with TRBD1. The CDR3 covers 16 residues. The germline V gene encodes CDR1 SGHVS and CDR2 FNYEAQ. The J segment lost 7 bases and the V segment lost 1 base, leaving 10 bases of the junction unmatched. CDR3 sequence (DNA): TGTGCCAGCAGCTTAGGGCCAGGGGGAGTGTTAAATGAGCAGTTCTTC. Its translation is CASSLGPGGVLNEQFF. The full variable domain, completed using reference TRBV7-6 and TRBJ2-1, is GAGVSQSPRYKVTKRGQDVALRCDPISGHVSLYWYRQALGQGPEFLTYFNYEAQQDKSGLPNDRFSAERPEGSISTLTIQRTEQRDSAMYRCASSLGPGGVLNEQFFGPGTRLTVL.

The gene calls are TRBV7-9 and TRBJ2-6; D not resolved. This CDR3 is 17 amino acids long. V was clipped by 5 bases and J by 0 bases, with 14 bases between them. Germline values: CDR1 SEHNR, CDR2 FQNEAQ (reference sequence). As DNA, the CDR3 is TGTGCCAGCAGCCCTATTTTCACCCACTCTGGGGCCAACGTCCTGACTTTC. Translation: CASSPIFTHSGANVLTF.

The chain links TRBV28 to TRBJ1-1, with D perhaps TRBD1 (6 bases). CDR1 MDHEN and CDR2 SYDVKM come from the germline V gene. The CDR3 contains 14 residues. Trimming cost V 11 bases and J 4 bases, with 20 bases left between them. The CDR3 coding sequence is TGTGCCGCTGGGGGGGGCCTGGGAGGCACTGAAGCTTTCTTT. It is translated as CAAGGGLGGTEAFF.

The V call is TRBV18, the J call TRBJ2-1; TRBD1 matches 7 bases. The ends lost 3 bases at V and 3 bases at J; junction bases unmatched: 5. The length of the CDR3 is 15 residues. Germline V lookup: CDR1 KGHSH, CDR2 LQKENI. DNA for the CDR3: TGTGCCAGCTCACCGGGTCAGGGGGTCTACAATGAGCAGTTCTTC. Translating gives CASSPGQGVYNEQFF.

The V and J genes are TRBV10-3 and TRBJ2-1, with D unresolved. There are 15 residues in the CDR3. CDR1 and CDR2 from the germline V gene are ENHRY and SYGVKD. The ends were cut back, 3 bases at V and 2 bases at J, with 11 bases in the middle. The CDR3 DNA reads TGTGCCATCAGTGAACCGAGGTCCACCTACAATGAGCAGTTCTTC. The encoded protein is CAISEPRSTYNEQFF.

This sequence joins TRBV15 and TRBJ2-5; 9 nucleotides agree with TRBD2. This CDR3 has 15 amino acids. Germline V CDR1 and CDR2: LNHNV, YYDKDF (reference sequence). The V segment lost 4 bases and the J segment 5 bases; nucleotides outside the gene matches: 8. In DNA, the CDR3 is TGTGCCACCAGCAAGGGGCTAGCGGGATGGGAGACCCAGTACTTC. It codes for CATSKGLAGWETQYF.

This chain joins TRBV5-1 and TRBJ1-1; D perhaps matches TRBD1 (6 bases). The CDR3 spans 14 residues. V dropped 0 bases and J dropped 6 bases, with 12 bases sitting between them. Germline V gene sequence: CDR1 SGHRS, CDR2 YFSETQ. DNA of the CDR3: TGCGCCAGCAGCTTGGCGGACAGCGTAGCTGAAGCTTTCTTT. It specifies CASSLADSVAEAFF.

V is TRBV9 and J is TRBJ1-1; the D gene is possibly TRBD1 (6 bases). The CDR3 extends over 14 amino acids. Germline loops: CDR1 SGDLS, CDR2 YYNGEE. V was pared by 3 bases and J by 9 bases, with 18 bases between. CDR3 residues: CASSALPAQGQAFF. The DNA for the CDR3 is TGTGCCAGCAGCGCCCTGCCCGCACAGGGACAAGCTTTCTTT.

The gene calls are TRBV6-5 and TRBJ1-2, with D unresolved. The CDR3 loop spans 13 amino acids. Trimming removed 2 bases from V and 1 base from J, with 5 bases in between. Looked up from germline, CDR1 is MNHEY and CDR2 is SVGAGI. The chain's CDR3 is CASSYEVNYGYTF. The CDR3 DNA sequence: TGTGCCAGCAGTTACGAGGTTAACTATGGCTACACCTTC.

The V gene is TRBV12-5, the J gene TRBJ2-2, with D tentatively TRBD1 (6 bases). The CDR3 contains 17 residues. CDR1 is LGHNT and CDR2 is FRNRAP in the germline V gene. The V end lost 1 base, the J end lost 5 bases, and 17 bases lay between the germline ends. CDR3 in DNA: TGTGCTAGTGGTTTGGGCCCCTGGGACACACAGACCGGGGAGCTGTTTTTT. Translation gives CASGLGPWDTQTGELFF.

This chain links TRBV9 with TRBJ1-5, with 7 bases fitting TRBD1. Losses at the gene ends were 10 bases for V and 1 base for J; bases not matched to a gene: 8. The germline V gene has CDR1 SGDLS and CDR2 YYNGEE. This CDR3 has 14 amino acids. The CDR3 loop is CASGTALSNQPQHF. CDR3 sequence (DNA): TGTGCCTCCGGGACAGCGCTAAGCAATCAGCCCCAGCATTTT.

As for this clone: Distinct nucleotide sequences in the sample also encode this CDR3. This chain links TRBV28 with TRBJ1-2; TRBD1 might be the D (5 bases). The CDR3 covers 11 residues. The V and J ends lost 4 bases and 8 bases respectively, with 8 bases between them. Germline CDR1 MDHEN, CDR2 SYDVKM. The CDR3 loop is CASSSRVGYTF. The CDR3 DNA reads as TGTGCCAGCAGTTCCAGGGTAGGCTACACCTTC.

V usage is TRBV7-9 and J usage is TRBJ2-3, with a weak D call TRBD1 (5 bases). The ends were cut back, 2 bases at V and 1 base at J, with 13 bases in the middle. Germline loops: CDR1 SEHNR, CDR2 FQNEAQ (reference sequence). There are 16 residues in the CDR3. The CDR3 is CASSLPWGFGTDTQYF. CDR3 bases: TGTGCCAGCAGCTTACCGTGGGGCTTTGGCACAGATACGCAGTATTTT.